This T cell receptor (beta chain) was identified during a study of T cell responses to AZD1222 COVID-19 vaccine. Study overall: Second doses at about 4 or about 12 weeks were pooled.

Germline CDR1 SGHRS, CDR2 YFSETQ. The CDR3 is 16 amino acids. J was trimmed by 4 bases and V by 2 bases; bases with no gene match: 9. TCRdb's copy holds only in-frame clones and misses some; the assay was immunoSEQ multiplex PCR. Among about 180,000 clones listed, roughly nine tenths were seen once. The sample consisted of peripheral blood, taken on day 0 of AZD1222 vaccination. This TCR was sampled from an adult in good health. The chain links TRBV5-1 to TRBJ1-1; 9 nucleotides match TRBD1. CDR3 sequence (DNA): TGCGCCAGCAGCTTCATCACAGGGGGCCAAGGCACTGAAGCTTTCTTT. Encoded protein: CASSFITGGQGTEAFF.